In this sample, the clone carrying this T cell receptor (beta chain) turned up once. This sample is part of a study of blood T cell repertoires in COVID-19. For the study at large: Whether acute or convalescent, the COVID-19 samples came from the United States, Italy and Spain. The analysed material was cDNA or gDNA that came from T cells, B-cell-depleted T cells, or PBMCs.

Under the authors' procedure: Reference gene primers were amplified, and this amplification served to estimate nucleated cell counts. Repertoires were generated with immunoSEQ multiplex PCR, while TCRdb's copy carries only in-frame clones and drops some. V, J and clone size were drawn from that table, and D and trimming were deduced from the DNA. The top ten hold less than 5.5% of the sample, which has roughly 200,000 clones, about 80% seen once. Germline CDR1 reads SGHRS; CDR2 reads YFSETQ. This CDR3 has 13 amino acids. Trimming removed 9 bases from V and 2 bases from J; junction bases left unmatched: 6.

The sample comprised peripheral blood. The chain combines TRBV5-1 with TRBJ2-5, with 8 positions matching TRBD1. The receptor comes from a man aged 50 or older with active or convalescent COVID-19. The CDR3 coding sequence is TGCGCCACCCGGACAGGGCCTCAAGAGACCCAGTACTTC. Encoded protein: CATRTGPQETQYF.